These 17 T cell receptor beta chains share one sample of origin, sequenced in a study of graft-versus-host responses after intestinal transplantation. Profiled with immunoSEQ multiplex PCR; TCRdb holds only in-frame clones, not every one. The repertoire holds approximately 100,000 clones, 80% to 95% seen once, with roughly 1% in the top ten. Their antigens remain unidentified. Sequenced here: unstimulated CD8+ T cells sorted from spleen or lymph node cells, sampled before intestinal transplant. The receptors were sampled from a human donor who received an intestinal transplant.

The chain combines TRBV6-5 with TRBJ2-2; the D gene could be TRBD1 or TRBD2 (5 bases each). Germline V lookup: CDR1 MNHEY, CDR2 SVGAGI. V lost 8 bases, J lost 5 bases, and 15 bases lay in between. This CDR3 has 14 amino acids. The CDR3 bases are TGTGCCAGCGGGTTGGGGGTTAGAACCGGGGAGCTGTTTTTT. Its protein product is CASGLGVRTGELFF.

The chain carries TRBV6-4 and TRBJ1-2; the D gene is possibly TRBD1 (5 bases). V was shortened by 0 bases and J by 6 bases, with 11 bases between the two germline ends. Germline values: CDR1 MRHNA, CDR2 SNTAGT. The CDR3 runs to 14 residues. The CDR3, as DNA: TGTGCCAGCAGTGACTCTGCGGGGGGTCATGGCTACACCTTC. Residues: CASSDSAGGHGYTF.

This clone was found once. The chain joins TRBV9 to TRBJ1-5, with D unclear. Germline CDR1 and CDR2: SGDLS and YYNGEE. V lost 0 bases and J 4 bases, leaving 5 bases between the germline ends. The CDR3 covers 13 residues. The CDR3 sequence: CASSVGLNQPQHF. The CDR3 region has the DNA TGTGCCAGCAGCGTAGGACTTAATCAGCCCCAGCATTTT.

V is TRBV5-1 and J is TRBJ2-5, with 7 bases matching TRBD2. Germline V gene sequence: CDR1 SGHRS, CDR2 YFSETQ. This CDR3 has 18 amino acids. J was trimmed by 1 base and V by 3 bases; bases with no gene match: 15. The CDR3 region is CASSSRGVWILAQETQYF. DNA of the CDR3: TGCGCCAGCAGCTCCCGGGGGGTATGGATTTTGGCCCAAGAGACCCAGTACTTC.

The genes are TRBV5-6 and TRBJ1-1, with D hard to call. Between the trimmed V and J ends, which lost 2 bases and 4 bases, there was a span of 6 bases. The CDR3 totals 12 residues. Germline loops: CDR1 SGHDT, CDR2 YYEEEE. In DNA form, the CDR3 reads TGTGCCAGCAGCTTTGGGTCCACTGAAGCTTTCTTT. This gives the protein CASSFGSTEAFF. Combining the CDR3 with reference TRBV5-6 and TRBJ1-1 gives the whole variable domain DAGVTQSPTHLIKTRGQQVTLRCSPKSGHDTVSWYQQALGQGPQFIFQYYEEEERQRGNFPDRFSGHQFPNYSSELNVNALLLGDSALYLCASSFGSTEAFFGQGTRLTVV.

V usage is TRBV2 and J usage is TRBJ1-1; no clear D. The germline V gene encodes CDR1 SNHLY and CDR2 FYNNEI. V lost 9 bases to trimming and J lost 7 bases, with 6 bases between them. This CDR3 spans 9 amino acids. The CDR3 loop reads CARGDEAFF. The CDR3 region has the DNA TGTGCCAGGGGAGATGAAGCTTTCTTT.

The chain has TRBV10-3 and TRBJ2-2; possibly TRBD2 for D (6 bases). The germline gives CDR1 ENHRY, CDR2 SYGVKD. The CDR3 totals 16 residues. The V end lost 3 bases, the J end lost 1 base, and 12 bases lay between the germline ends. CDR3 residues: CAISDEDGGNTGELFF. CDR3 in DNA: TGTGCCATCAGTGATGAGGACGGGGGGAACACCGGGGAGCTGTTTTTT.

J is TRBJ2-3 and V is TRBV9; 9 nucleotides line up with TRBD2. V shed 1 base, J shed 2 bases, and the junction held 2 bases outside the gene matches. This CDR3 comprises 15 residues. CDR1 and CDR2 (germline): SGDLS, YYNGEE. In DNA, the CDR3 is TGTGCCAGCAGCGTACTAGCGGGGTACACAGATACGCAGTATTTT. Its protein product is CASSVLAGYTDTQYF.

The V gene is TRBV2, the J gene TRBJ2-7, with TRBD1 matching 9 bases. With V trimmed by 6 bases and J by 4 bases, 7 bases remained unmatched. The CDR3 extends over 14 amino acids. Germline lookup yields CDR1 SNHLY and CDR2 FYNNEI. DNA for the CDR3: TGTGCCAGCAGCGGGGACAGGGATTTTTACGAGCAGTACTTC. Translating gives CASSGDRDFYEQYF.

The chain joins TRBV6-5 to TRBJ2-1; TRBD1 might be the D (5 bases). CDR3 length: 11 residues. Germline CDR1 is MNHEY and CDR2 is SVGAGI. The V and J ends lost 5 bases and 6 bases respectively, with 5 bases between them. CDR3 nucleotide sequence: TGTGCCAGCAGTACAGGCAATGAGCAGTTCTTC. It specifies CASSTGNEQFF.

Note on this clone: Germline and junction disagree at one end, which may indicate a read error. The rearrangement joins TRBV6-1 to TRBJ2-5, with 10 bases aligning to TRBD2. The assigned J gene may be wrong: the sequence end matches TRBJ2-7 better. Germline V CDR1 and CDR2: MNHNS, SASEGT. CDR3 length: 16 residues. CDR3 protein: CASREAGGPGSYEQYF. In DNA, the CDR3 is TGTGCCAGCAGAGAAGCGGGGGGGCCAGGCTCCTACGAGCAGTACTTC.

The V gene is TRBV19, the J gene TRBJ1-2; the D gene is possibly TRBD1 (6 bases). Trimming took 1 base from V and 3 from J, leaving 18 bases between them. CDR1 and CDR2 (germline): LNHDA, SQIVND (reference sequence). This CDR3 comprises 17 residues. The CDR3 loop reads CASSIGQEIRSDYGYTF. CDR3 DNA: TGTGCCAGTAGTATAGGACAGGAGATCCGTTCCGACTATGGCTACACCTTC. The whole variable domain, remainder taken from reference TRBV19 and TRBJ1-2, is DGGITQSPKYLFRKEGQNVTLSCEQNLNHDAMYWYRQDPGQGLRLIYYSQIVNDFQKGDIAEGYSVSREKKESFPLTVTSAQKNPTAFYLCASSIGQEIRSDYGYTFGSGTRLTVV.

The J gene is TRBJ1-6, the V gene TRBV7-9, with D possibly TRBD1 on 6 matching bases. Trimming cost V 5 bases and J 7 bases, with 21 bases left between them. Germline V lookup: CDR1 SEHNR, CDR2 FQNEAQ (reference sequence). The CDR3 loop spans 17 amino acids. The CDR3 spells CASSQSDSKGQNSPLHF. CDR3 DNA: TGTGCCAGCAGCCAATCGGACAGCAAAGGGCAGAATTCACCCCTCCACTTT.

This chain uses TRBV5-6 with TRBJ1-1; 8 nucleotides align to TRBD1. V was clipped by 4 bases and J by 4 bases; unmatched bases: 3. CDR3 length: 13 residues. The germline gives CDR1 SGHDT, CDR2 YYEEEE. The CDR3 loop reads CASSQGAITEAFF. For the CDR3, the DNA is TGTGCCAGCAGCCAGGGGGCTATCACTGAAGCTTTCTTT.

This rearrangement joins TRBV9 to TRBJ2-7, with D perhaps given as TRBD1 or TRBD2 (5 bases each). The length of the CDR3 is 14 residues. Germline assignment: CDR1 SGDLS and CDR2 YYNGEE. With 2 bases removed from V and 2 bases from J, the gap between germline ends came to 11 bases. Written as DNA, the CDR3 is TGTGCCAGCAGCGTGGGGGACGTCACCTACGAGCAGTACTTC. It yields the protein CASSVGDVTYEQYF. Looking up the rest from reference TRBV9 and TRBJ2-7 gives the full variable domain: DSGVTQTPKHLITATGQRVTLRCSPRSGDLSVYWYQQSLDQGLQFLIQYYNGEERAKGNILERFSAQQFPDLHSELNLSSLELGDSALYFCASSVGDVTYEQYFGPGTRLTVT.

This chain connects TRBV15 to TRBJ1-6, with unresolved D. The germline gives CDR1 LNHNV, CDR2 YYDKDF (reference sequence). The CDR3 length is 12 residues. The V end was cut by 9 bases, the J end by 5 bases, with 8 bases between. In DNA, the CDR3 is TGTGCCACAGGGCCTCATAATTCACCCCTCCACTTT. This codes for CATGPHNSPLHF.

The CDR3 DNA is TGTGCCAGCAGCCCACCATCGACTAGCCGATCCTACGAGCAGTACTTC. Its translation: CASSPPSTSRSYEQYF. This chain links TRBV7-9 with TRBJ2-7; 7 bases map to TRBD2. Germline CDR1 reads SEHNR; CDR2 reads FQNEAQ (reference sequence). There are 16 residues in the CDR3. Trimming cost V 5 bases and J 1 base; bases outside gene matches: 11. The full variable domain, its missing parts supplied by reference TRBV7-9 and TRBJ2-7, is DTGVSQNPRHKITKRGQNVTFRCDPISEHNRLYWYRQTLGQGPEFLTYFQNEAQLEKSRLLSDRFSAERPKGSFSTLEIQRTEQGDSAMYLCASSPPSTSRSYEQYFGPGTRLTVT.